The clone carrying this T cell receptor (beta chain) was found once. The antigen remains unidentified. These data come from a study of shared clonotypes between healthy human individuals. Study-level results: Clonotypes shared by all four sorted-subset donors had higher generation probabilities than non-shared clonotypes. Specimens sampled were limited to blood, with tissue repertoires likely differing.

V was cut by 6 bases and J by 1 base, with 12 bases left in between. The CDR3 contains 14 residues. CDR1 and CDR2 from the germline V gene are MGHRA and YSYEKL. Here immunoSEQ multiplex PCR was the method, and the copy in TCRdb shows in-frame clones only, minus some. Altogether about 980,000 clones are present, approximately 80% being singletons, with the ten largest covering about 1.5%. Sequenced input: memory CD4+ T cells sorted from blood. Subset reported: CD45RA-negative fraction. The TCR originated in a young man in good health. The V gene is TRBV4-1, the J gene TRBJ2-5; weak D call: TRBD1 (5 bases). The CDR3 region has the DNA TGCGCCAGCAGTAGCAGGGCCTTCCAAGAGACCCAGTACTTC. It codes for CASSSRAFQETQYF.